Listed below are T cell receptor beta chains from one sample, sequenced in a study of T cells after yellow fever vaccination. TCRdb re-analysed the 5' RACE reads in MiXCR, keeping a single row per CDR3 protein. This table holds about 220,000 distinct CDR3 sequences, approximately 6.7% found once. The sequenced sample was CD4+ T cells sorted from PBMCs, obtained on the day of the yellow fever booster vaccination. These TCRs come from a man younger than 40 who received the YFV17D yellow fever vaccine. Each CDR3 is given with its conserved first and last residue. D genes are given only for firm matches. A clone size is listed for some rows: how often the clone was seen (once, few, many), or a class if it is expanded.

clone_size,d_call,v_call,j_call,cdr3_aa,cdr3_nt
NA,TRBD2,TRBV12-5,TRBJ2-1,CASGPQKTSGGYNEQFF,TGTGCTAGTGGCCCTCAAAAGACTAGCGGAGGTTACAATGAGCAGTTCTTC
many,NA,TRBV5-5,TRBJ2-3,CASSFKDTQYF,TGTGCCAGCAGCTTCAAGGATACGCAGTATTTT
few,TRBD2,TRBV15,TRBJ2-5,CATSRTSGIGTQYF,TGTGCCACCAGTCGGACTAGCGGGATAGGGACCCAGTACTTC
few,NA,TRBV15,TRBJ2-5,CATSRGARVPLTVETQYF,TGTGCCACCAGCAGAGGCGCGAGGGTGCCGCTGACGGTAGAGACCCAGTACTTC
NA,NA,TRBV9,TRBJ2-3,CASSVGHPRLADTQYF,TGTGCCAGCAGCGTAGGGCACCCAAGGCTGGCAGATACGCAGTATTTT
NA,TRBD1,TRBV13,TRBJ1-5,CASSHGTGGQPQHF,TGTGCCAGCAGCCACGGGACAGGGGGTCAGCCCCAGCATTTT
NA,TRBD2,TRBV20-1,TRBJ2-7,CSASRGGQGTYEQYF,TGCAGTGCTAGCCGGGGGGGCCAAGGGACCTACGAGCAGTACTTC
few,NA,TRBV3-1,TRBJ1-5,CASSQDSSNQPQHF,TGTGCCAGCAGCCAAGACAGTTCCAATCAGCCCCAGCATTTT
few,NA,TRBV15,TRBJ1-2,CATSRDITVNYGYTF,TGTGCCACCAGCAGAGATATTACCGTAAACTATGGCTACACCTTC
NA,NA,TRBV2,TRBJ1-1,CASRAPTGHTEAFF,TGTGCCAGCAGGGCCCCGACGGGCCACACTGAAGCTTTCTTT
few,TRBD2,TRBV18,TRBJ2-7,CASSPGLAEYEQYF,TGTGCCAGCTCACCGGGACTAGCGGAATACGAGCAGTACTTC
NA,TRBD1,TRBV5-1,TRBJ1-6,CASRQGEYRSSYNSPLHF,TGCGCCAGCAGACAGGGGGAATACAGAAGCTCCTATAATTCACCCCTCCACTTT
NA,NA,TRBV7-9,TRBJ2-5,CASSRGGLGFGETQYF,TGTGCCAGCAGCAGGGGGGGTTTAGGCTTCGGAGAGACCCAGTACTTC
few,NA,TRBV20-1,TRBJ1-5,CSALSAQGYSNQPQHF,TGCAGTGCCCTGAGCGCCCAGGGCTATAGCAATCAGCCCCAGCATTTT
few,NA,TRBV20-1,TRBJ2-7,CSASDGQGSHEQYF,TGCAGTGCTAGTGACGGGCAGGGTAGCCACGAGCAGTACTTC
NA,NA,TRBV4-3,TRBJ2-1,CASSQVDGFYNEQFF,TGCGCCAGCAGCCAAGTAGACGGCTTTTACAATGAGCAGTTCTTC
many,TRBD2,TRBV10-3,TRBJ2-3,CAISEGLAGSTDTQYF,TGTGCCATCAGTGAGGGACTAGCGGGAAGCACAGATACGCAGTATTTT
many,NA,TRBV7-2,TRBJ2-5,CASSLGSGAPQETQYF,TGTGCCAGCAGCTTAGGATCGGGGGCGCCCCAAGAGACCCAGTACTTC
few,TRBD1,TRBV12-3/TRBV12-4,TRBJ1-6,CASRGYRGEMNSPLHF,TGTGCCAGCAGGGGTTACAGGGGGGAAATGAATTCACCCCTCCACTTT
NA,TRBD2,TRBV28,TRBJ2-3,CASSSSGRAKDTQYF,TGTGCCAGCAGCTCTAGCGGGAGGGCCAAAGATACGCAGTATTTT
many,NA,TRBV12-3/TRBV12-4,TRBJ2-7,CASSGGFNDGQYF,TGTGCCAGCTCAGGTGGATTCAATGATGGGCAGTACTTC
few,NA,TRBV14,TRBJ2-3,CASSQEWNTDTQYF,TGTGCCAGCAGCCAAGAATGGAACACAGATACGCAGTATTTT
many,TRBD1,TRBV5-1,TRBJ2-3,CASSRDRERTQYF,TGCGCCAGCAGCCGAGACAGGGAGAGGACGCAGTATTTT
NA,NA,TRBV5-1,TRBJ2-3,CASSLNRPDTQYF,TGCGCCAGCAGCTTAAACCGTCCGGATACGCAGTATTTT
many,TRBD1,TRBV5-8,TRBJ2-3,CASSQWTGGTDTQYF,TGTGCCAGCAGCCAGTGGACAGGGGGCACAGATACGCAGTATTTT
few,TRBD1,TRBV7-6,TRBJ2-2,CASSLTGVRDTGELFF,TGTGCCAGCAGCCTGACAGGGGTGAGGGACACCGGGGAGCTGTTTTTT
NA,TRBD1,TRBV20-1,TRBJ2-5,CSASVPGTAQETQYF,TGCAGTGCTAGTGTTCCCGGGACAGCTCAAGAGACCCAGTACTTC
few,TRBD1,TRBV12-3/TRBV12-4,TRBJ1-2,CASSLGDSYGYTF,TGTGCCAGCAGTTTAGGGGACAGCTATGGCTACACCTTC